The 29 T cell receptor beta chains below come from one sample, sequenced in a study of a mutant IDH1 vaccine in newly diagnosed glioma. Time point of the sample: baseline, week 1 (first vaccination visit). This sample's treatment: pre-vaccination baseline after standard-of-care therapy. This table comes from immunoSEQ multiplex PCR, and its TCRdb copy is limited to in-frame clones, with some not included. The data hold approximately 70,000 clones, with 79% observed a single time. The material sequenced was PBMCs, taken from a glioma patient treated with radiotherapy, temozolomide or both. All receptors come from a man aged 50 or older with glioma.

This clone was detected only once. The chain is built from TRBV5-4 and TRBJ2-3; 9 positions match TRBD2. The germline gives CDR1 SGHNT, CDR2 YYREEE (reference sequence). The CDR3 length is 16 residues. V shed 2 bases and J 1 base; nucleotides not matched to a gene: 5. The CDR3 DNA sequence: TGTGCCAGCAGCTTCATAGCGGGGGTGGGCACAGATACGCAGTATTTT. Translation gives CASSFIAGVGTDTQYF.

V and J are TRBV10-3 and TRBJ2-5, with D perhaps TRBD1 (5 bases). Germline lookup yields CDR1 ENHRY and CDR2 SYGVKD. The CDR3 is 14 amino acids. Trimming pared 8 bases from V and 2 bases from J, leaving 15 bases between. The CDR3 sequence: CAISQGGAQETQYF. The CDR3 DNA sequence: TGTGCCATCTCGCAGGGTGGGGCTCAAGAGACCCAGTACTTC.

This clone was picked up one time. This rearrangement joins TRBV9 to TRBJ1-6; perhaps TRBD1 as D (5 bases). The V gene lost 0 bases and the J gene lost 7 bases, with 14 bases spanning the gap. This CDR3 has 16 amino acids. CDR1 and CDR2 (germline): SGDLS, YYNGEE. The CDR3 DNA is TGTGCCAGCAGCGTAGTCGGGACCCCTGGGAATTCACCCCTCCACTTT. It encodes CASSVVGTPGNSPLHF.

The V call is TRBV30, the J call TRBJ2-3; 7 bases are a match to TRBD1. The CDR3 is 14 residues long. The germline gives CDR1 GTSNPN, CDR2 SVGIG (reference sequence). V was clipped by 1 base and J by 5 bases; unmatched bases: 6. As DNA, the CDR3 is TGTGCCTGGAGTGGCAGGGGGAAGGTAGATACGCAGTATTTT. Its protein product is CAWSGRGKVDTQYF.

This clone has a handful of counts. The V call is TRBV7-9, the J call TRBJ2-1; D uncertain. This CDR3 has 13 residues. Germline V gene sequence: CDR1 SEHNR, CDR2 FQNEAQ (reference sequence). Trimming pared 1 base from V and 8 bases from J, leaving 9 bases between. The CDR3 spells CASSLVRADEQFF. The CDR3 region has the DNA TGTGCCAGCAGCTTAGTTCGCGCGGATGAGCAGTTCTTC.

This CDR3 is CASRIAGEETQYF. The CDR3 bases are TGTGCCAGCAGGATAGCTGGGGAAGAGACCCAGTACTTC. V gene TRBV6-6 combines with J gene TRBJ2-5; D is unclear. CDR3 length: 13 residues. CDR1 MNHNY and CDR2 SVGAGI come from the germline V gene (reference sequence). V was pared by 6 bases and J by 3 bases, with 11 bases between.

Comment on this clone: A much larger clone differs by one base, so this may be a read error. Other DNA sequences in this sample translate to the same CDR3. V is TRBV5-6 and J is TRBJ1-1; D gene unclear. The CDR3 length is 12 residues. The V gene's germline CDR1 is SGHDT and CDR2 YYEEEE. V lost 3 bases and J 2 bases, leaving 5 bases between the germline ends. The CDR3 here is CASSWQNTEAFF. CDR3 DNA sequence: TGTGCCAGCAGCTGGCAAAACACTGAAGCTTTCTTT.

The chain has TRBV30 and TRBJ1-4, with D perhaps matching TRBD1 (5 bases). The CDR3 runs to 14 residues. The ends were cut back, 7 bases at V and 2 bases at J, with 14 bases in the middle. Germline V gene data show CDR1 as GTSNPN and CDR2 as SVGIG (reference sequence). CDR3 DNA sequence: TGTGCCTCCCACCAGGGCCTTACTAATGAAAAACTGTTTTTT. As protein: CASHQGLTNEKLFF.

The chain carries TRBV25-1 and TRBJ1-1; D unresolved. The CDR3 runs 11 residues. Germline V gene data show CDR1 as MGHDK and CDR2 as SYGVNS. Trimming stripped 6 bases from V and 3 bases from J, with 5 bases between. The CDR3 here is CASSHYTEAFF. The CDR3 DNA sequence: TGTGCCAGCAGCCACTACACTGAAGCTTTCTTT. The full variable domain, completed using reference TRBV25-1 and TRBJ1-1, is EADIYQTPRYLVIGTGKKITLECSQTMGHDKMYWYQQDPGMELHLIHYSYGVNSTEKGDLSSESTVSRIRTEHFPLTLESARPSHTSQYLCASSHYTEAFFGQGTRLTVV.

The J gene is TRBJ2-5, the V gene TRBV7-2, with 11 nucleotides matching TRBD2. Trimming removed 7 bases from V and 4 bases from J; junction bases left unmatched: 11. This CDR3 has 16 residues. CDR1 is SGHTA and CDR2 is FQGNSA in the germline V gene. CDR3: CASTSAGTSGRETQYF. The DNA for the CDR3 is TGTGCCAGCACCTCGGCCGGGACTAGCGGTAGAGAGACCCAGTACTTC.

The rearrangement links TRBV1 to TRBJ1-1. TRBV1 is listed as a pseudogene. This CDR3 has 15 residues. CDR3 region: CTSSQDRVKNTEAFF. The CDR3 DNA is TGCACCAGCAGCCAAGATCGGGTGAAGAACACTGAAGCTTTCTTT.

This clone was detected a few times. The CDR3 region has the DNA TGTGCCTGGAGTCCCACCAGTAATTCACCCCTCCACTTT. This translates into CAWSPTSNSPLHF. This chain joins TRBV30 and TRBJ1-6, with D unclear. Germline lookup yields CDR1 GTSNPN and CDR2 SVGIG (reference sequence). The CDR3 has 13 amino acids. The ends were cut back, 2 bases at V and 6 bases at J, with 8 bases in the middle.

This clone has just a few counts. This chain connects TRBV27 to TRBJ2-7; maybe TRBD2 (6 bases). Trimming left V 4 bases short and J 2 bases short, with 15 bases between. Germline values: CDR1 MNHEY, CDR2 SMNVEV (reference sequence). The CDR3 contains 15 residues. CDR3 residues: CASSSKLGGPYEQYF. The CDR3 bases are TGTGCCAGCAGTTCTAAACTGGGGGGTCCCTACGAGCAGTACTTC.

The CDR3 region has the DNA TGCGCCAGCAGCCCCCGGGGAGGGGCGGGCACTGAAGCTTTCTTT. The encoded protein is CASSPRGGAGTEAFF. The V and J genes are TRBV5-1 and TRBJ1-1; TRBD1 might be the D (5 bases). Trimming shortened V by 4 bases and J by 4 bases, and 17 bases separated the two germline ends. The CDR3 covers 15 residues. Germline loops: CDR1 SGHRS, CDR2 YFSETQ. The entire variable domain, with the rest obtained from reference TRBV5-1 and TRBJ1-1, is as follows: KAGVTQTPRYLIKTRGQQVTLSCSPISGHRSVSWYQQTPGQGLQFLFEYFSETQRNKGNFPGRFSGRQFSNSRSEMNVSTLELGDSALYLCASSPRGGAGTEAFFGQGTRLTVV.

This clone was observed a single time. The V call is TRBV9, the J call TRBJ2-7; perhaps TRBD1 as D (5 bases). The CDR3 consists of 13 residues. Trimming pared 0 bases from V and 1 base from J, leaving 5 bases between. Germline values: CDR1 SGDLS, CDR2 YYNGEE. CDR3: CASSVEGSYEQYF. Written as DNA, the CDR3 is TGTGCCAGCAGCGTAGAGGGGTCCTACGAGCAGTACTTC.

V usage is TRBV6-5 and J usage is TRBJ2-5, with D perhaps assigned TRBD1 or TRBD2 (5 bases each). The CDR3 sequence is 14 residues long. The germline gives CDR1 MNHEY, CDR2 SVGAGI. V lost 5 bases, J lost 0 bases, and 10 bases lay in between. CDR3 protein: CASSRGRYQETQYF. CDR3 DNA sequence: TGTGCCAGCAGTCGGGGACGGTACCAAGAGACCCAGTACTTC.

The sample holds one count of this clone. This chain uses TRBV19 with TRBJ1-2, with D unresolved. CDR1 and CDR2 from the germline V gene are LNHDA and SQIVND (reference sequence). V gave up 5 bases and J gave up 3 bases, with 13 bases separating them. This CDR3 comprises 14 residues. The CDR3 bases are TGTGCCAGTAGTCCCCGTGAGTCCCACTATGGCTACACCTTC. Amino acids: CASSPRESHYGYTF.

The rearrangement uses TRBV25-1 and TRBJ1-1; no reliable D call. The V and J ends lost 0 bases and 10 bases respectively, with 18 bases between them. Germline V gene data show CDR1 as MGHDK and CDR2 as SYGVNS. The CDR3 is 15 amino acids. CDR3 in DNA: TGTGCCAGCAGTGAATATTTGGCCAGCCACAACCGAGCTTTCTTT. Its translation: CASSEYLASHNRAFF.

The rearrangement joins TRBV30 to TRBJ1-3; D remains unclear. The CDR3 spans 16 residues. V was trimmed by 3 bases and J by 0 bases, leaving 15 bases between them. CDR1 is GTSNPN, CDR2 SVGIG, per germline (reference sequence). The DNA for the CDR3 is TGTGCCTGGAGCCAAGACCGATCCTCCTCTGGAAACACCATATATTTT. Translation: CAWSQDRSSSGNTIYF.

The chain employs TRBV10-3 and TRBJ2-3; 10 bases are a match to TRBD2. CDR3 size: 18 residues. V shed 0 bases and J 0 bases; nucleotides not matched to a gene: 6. Germline V lookup: CDR1 ENHRY, CDR2 SYGVKD. The CDR3 protein is CAISESIAGGSSTDTQYF. CDR3 coding DNA: TGTGCCATCAGTGAGTCGATAGCGGGGGGTTCTAGCACAGATACGCAGTATTTT.

Relative to its sample, this clone is medium-sized. The J gene is TRBJ1-1, the V gene TRBV7-3; no firm D call. The CDR3 has 12 amino acids. V was cut by 4 bases and J by 4 bases, with 7 bases left in between. CDR1 and CDR2 (germline): SGHTA, FQGTGA. The CDR3 nucleotides read TGTGCCAGCAGCTCCCCGGGCACTGAAGCTTTCTTT. Its translation is CASSSPGTEAFF.

The chain links TRBV14 to TRBJ1-4; 8 bases agree with TRBD1. The CDR3 spans 16 residues. Germline CDR1 SGHDN, CDR2 FVKESK. The V gene end was trimmed by 3 bases and the J gene end by 8 bases; junction bases not matched to a gene: 11. Here the CDR3 reads CASSHPADRGGEKLFF. The DNA of the CDR3 is TGTGCCAGCAGCCACCCTGCAGACAGGGGAGGGGAAAAACTGTTTTTT. The full variable domain, in which reference TRBV14 and TRBJ1-4 provide the parts outside the CDR3, is EAGVTQFPSHSVIEKGQTVTLRCDPISGHDNLYWYRRVMGKEIKFLLHFVKESKQDESGMPNNRFLAERTGGTYSTLKVQPAELEDSGVYFCASSHPADRGGEKLFFGSGTQLSVL.

V gene TRBV19 combines with J gene TRBJ1-5; D remains unclear. V lost 4 bases and J lost 0, with 10 bases in between. Germline CDR1 is LNHDA and CDR2 is SQIVND (reference sequence). There are 15 residues in the CDR3. The CDR3, as DNA: TGTGCCAGTAGTAGGATGAGTCCTAGCAATCAGCCCCAGCATTTT. Amino acid sequence: CASSRMSPSNQPQHF.

This clone appeared once. The chain links TRBV6-5 to TRBJ1-1, with 9 bases fitting TRBD1. Trimming cost V 3 bases and J 2 bases; bases outside gene matches: 4. CDR1 is MNHEY and CDR2 is SVGAGI in the germline V gene. The CDR3 extends over 15 amino acids. The CDR3 reads CASSYNRGLNTEAFF. CDR3 bases: TGTGCCAGCAGTTATAACAGGGGGCTTAACACTGAAGCTTTCTTT.

Comments on this clone: Other DNA sequences within the sample encode an identical CDR3. The genes are TRBV19 and TRBJ2-2; 10 bases are shared with TRBD2. V trimming: 4 bases; J trimming: 2 bases; junction bases outside the gene matches: 4. Germline CDR1 reads LNHDA; CDR2 reads SQIVND (reference sequence). This CDR3 has 16 amino acids. CDR3 nucleotides: TGTGCCAGTAGTACGCGGACTAGCGGCAACACCGGGGAGCTGTTTTTT. Its translation: CASSTRTSGNTGELFF.

This chain joins TRBV6-5 and TRBJ1-2; TRBD1 matches 9 bases. V was pared by 5 bases and J by 7 bases, with 2 bases of the junction left unmatched. Germline V lookup: CDR1 MNHEY, CDR2 SVGAGI. The CDR3 sequence is 12 residues long. The CDR3 bases are TGTGCCAGCAGTGTGACAGGGGGTGGCTACACCTTC. Its translation is CASSVTGGGYTF.

The chain recombines TRBV27 with TRBJ1-1; no reliable D call. Trimming cost V 5 bases and J 7 bases, with 14 bases left between them. CDR1 is MNHEY, CDR2 SMNVEV, per germline (reference sequence). The CDR3 runs to 13 residues. The CDR3 region has the DNA TGTGCCAGCAGTCCCTCCGAGACCCTTGAAGCTTTCTTT. Amino acids: CASSPSETLEAFF.

The rearrangement uses TRBV27 and TRBJ2-1; tentatively, D is TRBD2 (6 bases). The V end lost 6 bases, the J end lost 6 bases, and 9 bases lay between the germline ends. In germline, CDR1 is MNHEY, CDR2 SMNVEV (reference sequence). This CDR3 is built from 12 residues. CDR3 in amino acids: CASSLASNEQFF. As DNA, the CDR3 is TGTGCCAGCAGCCTAGCGAGCAATGAGCAGTTCTTC.

The J gene is TRBJ2-1, the V gene TRBV5-6; 8 bases match TRBD2. The CDR3 runs 15 residues. V was pared by 0 bases and J by 5 bases, with 4 bases of the junction left unmatched. Germline CDR1 SGHDT, CDR2 YYEEEE. Here the CDR3 DNA reads TGTGCCAGCAGCTTGGTGACTAGCGTACACAATGAGCAGTTCTTC. Translating it yields CASSLVTSVHNEQFF.